Sequencing of this TCR beta chain was carried out in a study of blood T cell repertoires in COVID-19. Across the study: COVID-19 samples from acute and convalescent phases originated in the United States, Italy and Spain. PBMCs, B-cell-depleted T cells, or T cells were the source of the cDNA or gDNA that made up the material.

This CDR3 is 16 amino acids long. Per germline, CDR1 SGHDT and CDR2 YYEEEE. V was clipped by 4 bases and J by 5 bases; unmatched bases: 11. Authors' processing steps: Counts of nucleated cells, estimated from reference gene primer amplification, were obtained. The method was immunoSEQ multiplex PCR; TCRdb's version includes in-frame clones alone and lacks a portion of them. V, J and clone size are taken as reported in that table, and D and trimming were inferred from the DNA itself. The repertoire consists of fewer than 200,000 clones, with roughly 80% occurring once and the leading ten covering 2.8%.

Sequencing was performed on peripheral blood. The source is a man between 70 and 80 years old with acute or convalescent COVID-19. This chain links TRBV5-6 with TRBJ1-4; 7 positions agree with TRBD1. The CDR3, as DNA: TGTGCCAGCAGCCGAATCCGGACAGGCGCGAATGAAAAACTGTTTTTT. Translation gives CASSRIRTGANEKLFF.